This paragraph covers one T cell receptor (beta chain) sequence. What this receptor recognizes is not known. These data belong to a study of cytomegalovirus exposure and HLA in healthy donors (dated by TCRdb to the late 2010s). General notes on the study: An earlier analysis of fewer than 750 of the donors reported approximately 280 Gb of sequence data and some 110 million unique TCR beta sequences obtained from about 179 million T cells. An early release covering about 600 HLA-typed donors comprised about 300 gigabases of sequencing data and tens of millions of unique TCR sequences. Of the roughly 420 genotyped donors, 75% to 85% were placed in the genetic ancestry cluster associated with self-reported Caucasian donors. The study aimed to test whether signatures of past pathogen exposure could be identified by cataloging public T cell receptors. The study used immunosequencing to profile the T cell repertoires of 666 subjects and linked those repertoires to cytomegalovirus serostatus. Along with the approximately 700-subject first cohort, a separate validation cohort of some 130 different subjects was used. High-throughput TCR immunosequencing, statistical association of individual TCRs with disease status, and machine learning were combined to predict cytomegalovirus infection status. A later analysis re-examined previously published TCR beta repertoires from just over 650 donors and added high-resolution HLA genotyping to investigate patterns of TCR occurrence. Rather than drawing on any new phenotypic data, the later analysis identified candidate immune exposures from TCR beta sequences and the way those sequences occurred across donors. An earlier analysis of about 600 of the donors used high-throughput TCR beta sequencing to judge whether each TCR beta V gene segment behaved as functional or pseudogenic. Donor age, sex, ethnicity and CMV serostatus were compiled alongside the repertoire data. Genome-wide SNP genotypes for about 65% of the roughly 700 donors were used in a later genetic analysis, which treated that subset as a discovery cohort. Every discovery cohort repertoire had been produced on one sequencing platform. HLA typing included class I and class II loci at four-digit resolution. Typing coverage differed by locus: A, B, C, DRB1 and DQB1 were typed in about 620-630 donors, DQA1 in 500 to 550, DPA1 in around 580, and DPB1 in 472. Five DR-DQ haplotypes were handled as single units for association and clustering, since linkage in the cohort was strong. Among around 400 genotyped donors of the cohort, an average of roughly 230,000 unique TCR beta nucleotide sequences was sequenced per donor, of which about 18% were non-productive.

To prepare the library, the immunoSEQ multiplex PCR assay was applied. The multiplex PCR relied on a mix of 60 forward primers for TCR Vbeta segments and 13 reverse primers for TCR Jbeta segments. The CDR3 region of rearranged TCR beta genes was amplified from genomic DNA with a multiplex PCR assay. Amplified TCR beta libraries were sequenced as 87-base-pair reads on the Illumina HiSeq System. As for the authors' bioinformatics: A later analysis counted about 80 million unique TCR beta chains across the 690 or so repertoires, and 10 million to 12 million of these chains were shared by at least two donors. A nearest-neighbor algorithm error-corrected the raw reads and collapsed the reads into unique sequences, merging closely related sequences to remove PCR and sequencing errors. Alignment of CDR3 sequences to IMGT reference sequences was used to assign V, D and J gene segments. For a sequence to be retained, a match of at least six nucleotides to both a V gene segment and a J gene segment was required. Rearrangements were called productive when the CDR3 lacked stop codons and stayed in frame with V and J; all others were non-productive. CDR3 was defined by IMGT convention, running from the second conserved V-encoded cysteine to the conserved J-encoded phenylalanine. In an earlier analysis of 500 to 650 of the donors, sequences lacking an unambiguous match to a single V gene segment were excluded. In an earlier analysis of more than 500 of the donors, a V segment was called functional when productive rearrangements were above 56.7%, and segregating when the standard deviation between donors exceeded 5%. To diagnose cytomegalovirus status from the catalog of TCR beta chain sequences, a statistical classification framework was built. V and J gene assignment, in a later analysis, came from comparing TCR nucleotide sequences with IMGT/GENE-DB human TR gene sequences. In a later analysis, CDR3 sequences and most-parsimonious VDJ recombination scenarios were assigned using the TCRdist pipeline. In a later analysis, every TCR beta chain was defined by the combination of its CDR3 amino acid sequence and its V-gene family, and reads without a unique V-gene family were dropped. In a later analysis, fewer than 600 highly shared, low-generation-probability nucleotide sequences were removed to address suspected cross-contamination and a sequencing artifact. For each public chain, a later analysis derived a clonal expansion index from normalized ranks of inferred template counts within each repertoire. Generation probabilities in a later analysis came from a VDJ recombination model fitted to out-of-frame rearrangements, and those results were checked against IGoR. In a later analysis, hypergeometric tests were used to score TCR-TCR, TCR-HLA and TCR-CMV co-occurrence, with a repertoire-size bias correction applied to TCR pairs. To estimate false discovery rates, a later analysis permuted the HLA or CMV assignments 20 times. In a later analysis, co-occurring TCRs were grouped with DBSCAN, and TCRdist sequence similarity was added when clustering was performed within HLA-allele-positive subsets. Co-occurrence clustering excluded repertoires with fewer than 30,000 or more than 120,000 public chains, plus five with anomalous nucleotide sharing. TCRdb took this table from immuneACCESS and kept in-frame rearrangements with V and J called. Such tables lack part of the clones; where checked against another copy, unresolved V genes explain under half of the gap, and the rest is unexplained. D and trimming come from the DNA, and the V and J calls and clone size come from that table. Per the sample table, the count is under 95,000 clones. The top ten constitute 0.58% of the sample.

The cohort consisted of some 670 healthy bone marrow donors. At the time of sampling, every cohort member was nominally healthy, though immune exposures that went unrecorded were likely present. The donor was CMV seronegative and belonged to the group of 352 seronegative cohort members. Every donor gave a peripheral blood sample, and the peripheral blood mononuclear cells from that sample were used for TCR beta sequencing. Genomic DNA was extracted from the blood cell samples with the Qiagen DNeasy Blood Extraction Kit. Spanning cysteine to phenylalanine, the CDR3 consists of 15 amino acids. Only the CDR3 region is kept as DNA, spanning 45 bases read in frame from base 1. V is pared back by 4 bases and J by 10 bases, with 23 bases lying between the germline termini. The germline V gene yields SGHDT for CDR1 and YYEEEE for CDR2. Points the paper makes about the study in general: In an earlier analysis of under 600 of the donors, most TCR beta V segments were observed in productive rearrangements about 87% or about 30% of the time, broadly matching IMGT annotations. A later genetic analysis associated a missense DCLRE1C variant with V-gene and J-gene trimming of TCR beta chains, and an independent cohort replicated the association. Some IMGT-functional V segments, including TRBV6-2 and TRBV6-3, could not be distinguished by the 87-base-pair reads and were therefore excluded. A cluster of highly shared sequence variants was judged likely to represent a technical artifact of the sequencing pipeline. The cohort was sequenced for TCR beta chains only, and without alpha or paired-chain data the features that could be detected were limited. According to a later analysis, most CMV-associated TCR beta chains appeared to be HLA-restricted, and the HLA associations seemed to be driven largely by CMV exposure. A later analysis reported that several top co-occurrence clusters appeared linked to parvovirus B19, influenza, CMV and Epstein-Barr virus. Presence/absence analyses assumed roughly uniform sequencing depth across donors, an assumption that may not hold. In a later analysis, over 15,000 TCR beta sequences were associated with specific HLA alleles at a false discovery rate of 0.05. Cytomegalovirus status was reported to be diagnosed by the classifier with high specificity and sensitivity in both the original and validation cohorts. The only immune exposure information available for the cohort was CMV serostatus. A later analysis found that HLA-associated TCR beta chains were more clonally expanded and had lower generation probabilities than equally common non-associated chains. A further reported finding was that TCR beta sequences accurately predicted the HLA-A and HLA-B alleles for most subjects in the first cohort. A few of the identified cytomegalovirus-associated TCR beta chains were confirmed in vitro to be specific for cytomegalovirus antigens. Because some donors lacked HLA typing at each locus, the association tests relied only on the typed subset. The study listed around 160 TCR beta chains as associated with cytomegalovirus. When HLA alleles, especially DR and DQ, strongly co-occurred, attributing TCR associations to individual alleles was difficult. Correlated functional status among segregating V segments might be attributable to linkage disequilibrium, but an unknown experimental factor could not be ruled out. Because counts were too low, more than 15 rarely observed V segments, including chromosome 9 orphons, were left out of the earlier analysis of about 500 of the donors. In a later analysis, TCR association rates were found to vary across HLA loci, with the most associated TCRs seen for DRB1 alleles and the fewest for HLA-C alleles. The authors suggested that the approach could potentially be extended to other disease states and immunological phenotypes. Most TCR sequences were seen in very few donors, while some public TCRs were found in many individuals. According to a later genetic analysis, donors in an Asian-associated ancestry cluster had fewer N-insertions in productive TCRs than the roughly 670-donor mean.

The receptor chain draws on TRBV5-6 and TRBJ1-1; tentative D gene TRBD1, with 6 bases matching. Sequencing was carried out using PBMCs. This TCR was sampled from a man over 45 in good health and CMV-seronegative. In nucleotide form, the sequence is TGTGCCAGCAGCCCCGACAGGTCACGCGTTGGGGGAGCTTTCTTT. This gives the protein CASSPDRSRVGGAFF.